This T cell receptor (beta chain) was obtained from a study of T cell clusters in autoimmune cytopenias. Multiplex touch-down PCR amplified TRB using TRB-A and TRB-B pools in one tube. Reanalyzing the multiplex PCR reads, TCRdb keeps one entry per CDR3 protein, without DNA. Across some 6,700 distinct CDR3 sequences, the top ten clones capture roughly 4.8% of the sample. About 39,000 genome equivalents of blood DNA were amplified for TRB. The CDR3 loop spans 15 amino acids. Looked up from germline, CDR1 is LNHDA and CDR2 is SQIVND (reference sequence). The sample was also linked to a second study, of T cell repertoires in aging, cancer and after chemotherapy. That work contributes: Over several months to years, re-sampled healthy donor repertoires clearly shared clones.

The chain uses TRBV19 and TRBJ1-5; TCRdb's D gene call, TRBD1, goes unchecked for lack of DNA. The material sequenced was peripheral blood. The source is a human donor in good health. CDR3 residues: CASSITRGGGQPQHF. The entire variable domain, with the rest obtained from reference TRBV19 and TRBJ1-5, is as follows: DGGITQSPKYLFRKEGQNVTLSCEQNLNHDAMYWYRQDPGQGLRLIYYSQIVNDFQKGDIAEGYSVSREKKESFPLTVTSAQKNPTAFYLCASSITRGGGQPQHFGDGTRLSIL.